This is a list of T cell receptor beta chains from one sample in a study of patients and donors after allogeneic stem cell transplantation. TCRdb re-analysed the RT-PCR reads in MiXCR, keeping a single row per CDR3 protein. Among about 1,900 distinct CDR3 sequences, about 4.3% were seen once, and the ten largest hold around 30%. Sequencing was done on a sample of blood, either unsorted or a sorted T cell fraction (not recorded which). These receptors came from a human donor who was either an allogeneic HSCT recipient or a stem cell or donor lymphocyte infusion donor (not recorded which). It is not recorded whose cells these are; they may come from a transplant donor. Both conserved end residues are part of each CDR3. The D gene is left open where the match is weak. The listing skips clone size in some rows; elsewhere it reads once, few, many or a size class.

medium-sized	TRBV29-1	NA	TRBJ1-2	CSVGLEGRRYGYTF	TGCAGCGTTGGGCTGGAAGGACGGCGATATGGCTACACCTTC
NA	TRBV7-9	NA	TRBJ2-2	CASSLLATAGELFF	TGTGCCAGCAGCTTACTCGCGACAGCCGGGGAGCTGTTTTTT
medium-sized	TRBV5-1	NA	TRBJ2-3	CASSFSTSTDTQYF	TGCGCCAGCAGCTTTTCCACTAGCACAGATACGCAGTATTTT
NA	TRBV7-2	TRBD2	TRBJ2-7	CASSSHGLAGRTYEQYF	TGTGCCAGCAGCTCTCACGGACTAGCGGGAAGGACCTACGAGCAGTACTTC
medium-sized	TRBV10-3	TRBD1	TRBJ1-1	CAISEAGQGTEAFF	TGTGCCATCAGTGAGGCCGGACAGGGTACTGAAGCTTTCTTT
few	TRBV7-2	TRBD1	TRBJ1-1	CASSLTGGGTEAFF	TGTGCCAGCAGCTTAACAGGGGGCGGCACTGAAGCTTTCTTT
NA	TRBV5-1	TRBD2	TRBJ2-1	CASVLAGGYNEQFF	TGCGCCAGTGTACTAGCGGGAGGGTACAATGAGCAGTTCTTC
medium-sized	TRBV24-1	NA	TRBJ2-3	CATSDPGTDTQYF	TGTGCCACCAGTGATCCCGGAACAGATACGCAGTATTTT
NA	TRBV7-2	NA	TRBJ2-3	CASSLLGGPDTQYF	TGTGCCAGCAGCTTACTGGGCGGACCAGATACGCAGTATTTT
few	TRBV5-1	NA	TRBJ2-2	CASSLEGHRNTGELFF	TGCGCCAGCAGCTTGGAAGGACACCGAAACACCGGGGAGCTGTTTTTT
large	TRBV4-2	NA	TRBJ1-2	CASSQDLAANYGYTF	TGTGCCAGCAGCCAAGATTTAGCCGCTAACTATGGCTACACCTTC
medium-sized	TRBV27	NA	TRBJ2-7	CASSLSGDRTYEQYF	TGTGCCAGCAGTTTATCGGGGGACCGAACCTACGAGCAGTACTTC
NA	TRBV13	TRBD2	TRBJ2-5	CASSPVAGGAVTQYF	TGTGCCAGCAGCCCCGTAGCGGGAGGAGCGGTGACCCAGTACTTC
medium-sized	TRBV27	NA	TRBJ1-1	CASRRNLNTEAFF	TGTGCCAGCAGACGAAATTTGAACACTGAAGCTTTCTTT
medium-sized	TRBV7-2	NA	TRBJ1-5	CASSQRSQPQHF	TGTGCCAGCAGCCAGAGGTCACAGCCCCAGCATTTT
medium-sized	TRBV12-2	NA	TRBJ2-7	CASRLVMWQAPYEQYF	TGTGCAAGTCGCTTAGTGATGTGGCAGGCGCCCTACGAGCAGTACTTC
large	TRBV9	NA	TRBJ2-7	CASSVAAGSYEQYF	TGTGCCAGCAGCGTAGCTGCGGGATCCTACGAGCAGTACTTC
NA	TRBV29-1	TRBD1	TRBJ2-3	CSLDRTDTQYF	TGCAGCCTGGACAGGACTGATACGCAGTATTTT